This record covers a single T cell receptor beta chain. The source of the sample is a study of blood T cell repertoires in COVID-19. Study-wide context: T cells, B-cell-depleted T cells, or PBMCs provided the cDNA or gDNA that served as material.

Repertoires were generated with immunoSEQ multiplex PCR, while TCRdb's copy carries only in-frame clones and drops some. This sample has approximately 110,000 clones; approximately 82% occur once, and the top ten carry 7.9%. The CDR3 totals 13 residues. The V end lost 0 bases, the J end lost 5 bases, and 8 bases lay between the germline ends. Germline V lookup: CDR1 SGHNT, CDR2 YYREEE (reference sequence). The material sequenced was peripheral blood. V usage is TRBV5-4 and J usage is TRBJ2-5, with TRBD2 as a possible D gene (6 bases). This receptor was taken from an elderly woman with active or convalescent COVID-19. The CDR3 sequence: CASSLAAGETQYF. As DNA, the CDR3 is TGTGCCAGCAGCTTGGCGGCGGGGGAGACCCAGTACTTC.